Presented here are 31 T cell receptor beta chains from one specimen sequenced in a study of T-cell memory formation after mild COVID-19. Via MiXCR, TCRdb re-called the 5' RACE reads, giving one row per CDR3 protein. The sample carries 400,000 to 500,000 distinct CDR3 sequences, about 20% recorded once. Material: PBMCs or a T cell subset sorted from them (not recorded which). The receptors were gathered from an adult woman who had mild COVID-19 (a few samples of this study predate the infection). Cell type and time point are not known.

This CDR3 is CASTDSPDNQPQHF. The CDR3 nucleotides are TGTGCCAGCACGGACAGCCCAGACAATCAGCCCCAGCATTTT. The V and J genes are TRBV2 and TRBJ1-5; D might be TRBD1 (6 bases). Germline loops: CDR1 SNHLY, CDR2 FYNNEI. The germline V and J ends were trimmed by 7 bases and 3 bases, with 13 bases remaining between them. This CDR3 has 14 residues.

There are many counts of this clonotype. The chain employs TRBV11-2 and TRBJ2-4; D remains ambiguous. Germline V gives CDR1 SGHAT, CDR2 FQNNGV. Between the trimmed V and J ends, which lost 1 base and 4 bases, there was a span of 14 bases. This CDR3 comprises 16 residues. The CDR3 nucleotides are TGTGCCAGCAGCTTAGGGGCGCTGAGTTCAAAAAACATTCAGTACTTC. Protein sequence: CASSLGALSSKNIQYF.

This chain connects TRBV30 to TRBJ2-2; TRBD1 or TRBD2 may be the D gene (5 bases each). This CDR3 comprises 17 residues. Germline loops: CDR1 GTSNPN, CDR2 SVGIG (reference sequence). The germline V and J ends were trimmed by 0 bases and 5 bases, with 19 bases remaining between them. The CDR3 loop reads CAWSVLGAGSWTGELFF. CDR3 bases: TGTGCCTGGAGTGTACTCGGCGCAGGGAGCTGGACCGGGGAGCTGTTTTTT.

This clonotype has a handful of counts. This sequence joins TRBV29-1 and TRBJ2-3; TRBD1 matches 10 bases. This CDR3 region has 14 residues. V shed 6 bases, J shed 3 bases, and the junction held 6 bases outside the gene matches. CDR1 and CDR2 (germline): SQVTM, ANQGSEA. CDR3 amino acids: CSVTGTGATDTQYF. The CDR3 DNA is TGCAGCGTCACCGGGACAGGGGCAACAGATACGCAGTATTTT.

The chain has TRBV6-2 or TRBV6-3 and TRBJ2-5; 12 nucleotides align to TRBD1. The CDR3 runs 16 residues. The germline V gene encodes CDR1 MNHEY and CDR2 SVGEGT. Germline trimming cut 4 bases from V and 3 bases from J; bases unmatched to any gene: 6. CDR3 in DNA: TGTGCCAGCAGTTTCCCCGGGACAGGGGGCGAAGAGACCCAGTACTTC. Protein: CASSFPGTGGEETQYF.

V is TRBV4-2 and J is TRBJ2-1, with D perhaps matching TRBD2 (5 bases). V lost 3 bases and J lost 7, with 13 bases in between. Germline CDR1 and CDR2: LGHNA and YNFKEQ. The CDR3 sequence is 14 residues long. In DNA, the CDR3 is TGTGCCAGCAGCCAGCACCGGGGTCAAAATGAGCAGTTCTTC. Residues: CASSQHRGQNEQFF.

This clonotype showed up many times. For the CDR3, the DNA is TGTGCCAGCAGCCAAAGTCATGAGCAGTTCTTC. It encodes CASSQSHEQFF. The chain carries TRBV3-1 and TRBJ2-1; D is ambiguous. The CDR3 has 11 residues. Germline CDR1 reads LGHDT; CDR2 reads YNNKEL (reference sequence). Trimming left V 2 bases short and J 8 bases short, with 4 bases between.

The CDR3 DNA reads as TGTGCCAGCAGCTCGATAAAGGGGAACGCCGCTGAAGCTTTCTTT. Translation: CASSSIKGNAAEAFF. This chain joins TRBV11-2 and TRBJ1-1, with D perhaps matching TRBD1 (5 bases). The CDR3 runs 15 residues. Germline-derived CDR1 and CDR2 are SGHAT and FQNNGV. V dropped 4 bases and J dropped 6 bases, with 18 bases sitting between them.

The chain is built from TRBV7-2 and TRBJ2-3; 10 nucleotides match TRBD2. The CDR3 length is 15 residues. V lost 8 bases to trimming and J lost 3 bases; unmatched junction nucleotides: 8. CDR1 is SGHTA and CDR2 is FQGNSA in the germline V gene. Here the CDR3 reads CASSLAGVVTDTQYF. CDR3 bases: TGTGCCAGCTCGCTAGCGGGAGTAGTAACAGATACGCAGTATTTT.

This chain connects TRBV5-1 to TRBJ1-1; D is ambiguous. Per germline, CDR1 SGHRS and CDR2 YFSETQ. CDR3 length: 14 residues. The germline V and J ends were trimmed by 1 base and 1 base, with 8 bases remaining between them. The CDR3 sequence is CASSLFSTNTEAFF. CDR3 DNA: TGCGCCAGCAGCTTGTTCAGTACGAACACTGAAGCTTTCTTT.

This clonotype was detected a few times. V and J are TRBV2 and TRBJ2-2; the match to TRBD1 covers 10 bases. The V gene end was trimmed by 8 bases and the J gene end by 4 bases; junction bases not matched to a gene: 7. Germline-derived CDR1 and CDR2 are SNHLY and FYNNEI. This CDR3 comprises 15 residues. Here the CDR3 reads CASEGGQGSTGELFF. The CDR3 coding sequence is TGTGCCAGCGAGGGGGGACAGGGGAGCACCGGGGAGCTGTTTTTT.

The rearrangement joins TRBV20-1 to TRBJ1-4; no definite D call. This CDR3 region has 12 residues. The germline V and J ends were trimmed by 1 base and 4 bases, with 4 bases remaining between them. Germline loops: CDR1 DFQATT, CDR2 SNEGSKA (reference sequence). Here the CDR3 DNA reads TGCAGTGCTAGAGGATATAATGAAAAACTGTTTTTT. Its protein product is CSARGYNEKLFF.

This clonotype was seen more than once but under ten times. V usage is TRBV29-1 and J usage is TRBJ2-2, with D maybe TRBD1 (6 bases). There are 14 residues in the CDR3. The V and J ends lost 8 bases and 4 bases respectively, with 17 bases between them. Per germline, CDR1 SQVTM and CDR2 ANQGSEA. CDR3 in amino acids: CSCSLGAGTGELFF. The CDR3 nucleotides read TGCAGCTGCTCTCTGGGGGCCGGCACCGGGGAGCTGTTTTTT.

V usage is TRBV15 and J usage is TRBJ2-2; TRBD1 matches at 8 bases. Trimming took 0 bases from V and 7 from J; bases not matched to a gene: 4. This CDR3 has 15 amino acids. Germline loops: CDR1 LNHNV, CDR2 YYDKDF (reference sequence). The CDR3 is CATSRDTGGGGELFF. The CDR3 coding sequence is TGTGCCACCAGCAGAGATACAGGGGGTGGCGGGGAGCTGTTTTTT.

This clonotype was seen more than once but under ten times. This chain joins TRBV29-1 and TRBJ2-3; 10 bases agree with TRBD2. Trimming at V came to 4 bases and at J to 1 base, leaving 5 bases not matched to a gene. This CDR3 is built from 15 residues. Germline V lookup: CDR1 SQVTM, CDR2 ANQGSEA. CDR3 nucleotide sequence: TGCAGCGTTGGAGGAGCGGGAGGGGGCACAGATACGCAGTATTTT. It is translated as CSVGGAGGGTDTQYF.

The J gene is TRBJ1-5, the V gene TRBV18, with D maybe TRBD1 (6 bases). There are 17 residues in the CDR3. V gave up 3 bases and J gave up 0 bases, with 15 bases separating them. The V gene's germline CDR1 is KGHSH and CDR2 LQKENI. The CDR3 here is CASSPVGAPYSNQPQHF. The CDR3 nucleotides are TGTGCCAGCTCACCGGTGGGGGCCCCATATAGCAATCAGCCCCAGCATTTT. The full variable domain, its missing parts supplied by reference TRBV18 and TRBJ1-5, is NAGVMQNPRHLVRRRGQEARLRCSPMKGHSHVYWYRQLPEEGLKFMVYLQKENIIDESGMPKERFSAEFPKEGPSILRIQQVVRGDSAAYFCASSPVGAPYSNQPQHFGDGTRLSIL.

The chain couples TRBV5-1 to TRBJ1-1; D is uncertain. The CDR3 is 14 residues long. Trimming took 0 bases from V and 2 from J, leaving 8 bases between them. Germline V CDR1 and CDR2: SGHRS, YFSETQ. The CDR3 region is CASSLVAANTEAFF. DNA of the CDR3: TGCGCCAGCAGCTTGGTGGCCGCAAACACTGAAGCTTTCTTT.

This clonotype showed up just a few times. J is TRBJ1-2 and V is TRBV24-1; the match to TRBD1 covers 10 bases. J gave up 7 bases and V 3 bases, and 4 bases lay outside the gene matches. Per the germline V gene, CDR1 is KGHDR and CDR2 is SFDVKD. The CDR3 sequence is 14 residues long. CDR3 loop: CATSDPGQGFGYTF. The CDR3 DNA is TGTGCCACCAGTGATCCGGGACAGGGGTTTGGCTACACCTTC.

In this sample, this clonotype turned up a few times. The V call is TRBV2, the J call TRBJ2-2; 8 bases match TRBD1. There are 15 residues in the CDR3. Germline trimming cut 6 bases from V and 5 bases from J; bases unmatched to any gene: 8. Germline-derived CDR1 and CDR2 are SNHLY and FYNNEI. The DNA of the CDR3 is TGTGCCAGCAGCCTCTATAGGACAGGGACCGGGGAGCTGTTTTTT. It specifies CASSLYRTGTGELFF.

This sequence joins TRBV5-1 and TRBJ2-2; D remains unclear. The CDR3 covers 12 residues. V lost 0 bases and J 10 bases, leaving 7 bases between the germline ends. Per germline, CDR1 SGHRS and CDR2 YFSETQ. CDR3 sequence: CASSLEGLELFF. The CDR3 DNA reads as TGCGCCAGCAGCTTGGAGGGTTTGGAGCTGTTTTTT.

CDR3 protein: CASSTLRESHEQYF. The CDR3 DNA follows: TGTGCCAGCAGCACCCTCAGGGAATCCCACGAGCAGTACTTC. The chain carries TRBV5-6 and TRBJ2-7, with D perhaps matching TRBD1 (5 bases). Trimming shortened V by 4 bases and J by 5 bases, and 16 bases separated the two germline ends. The CDR3 contains 14 residues. Germline V gives CDR1 SGHDT, CDR2 YYEEEE. The full variable domain, in which reference TRBV5-6 and TRBJ2-7 provide the parts outside the CDR3, is DAGVTQSPTHLIKTRGQQVTLRCSPKSGHDTVSWYQQALGQGPQFIFQYYEEEERQRGNFPDRFSGHQFPNYSSELNVNALLLGDSALYLCASSTLRESHEQYFGPGTRLTVT.

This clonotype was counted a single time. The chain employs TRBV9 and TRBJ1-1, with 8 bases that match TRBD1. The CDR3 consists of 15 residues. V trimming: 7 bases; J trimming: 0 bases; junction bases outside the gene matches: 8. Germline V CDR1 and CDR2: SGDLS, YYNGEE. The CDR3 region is CASGRTGKMNTEAFF. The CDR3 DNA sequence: TGTGCCAGCGGCAGGACAGGGAAAATGAACACTGAAGCTTTCTTT.

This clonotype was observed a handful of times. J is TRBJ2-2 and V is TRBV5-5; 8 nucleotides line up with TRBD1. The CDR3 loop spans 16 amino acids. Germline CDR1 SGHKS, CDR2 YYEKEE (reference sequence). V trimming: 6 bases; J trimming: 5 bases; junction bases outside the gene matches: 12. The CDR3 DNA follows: TGTGCCAGCACCCTAGGCAGACAGGGGATAACCGGGGAGCTGTTTTTT. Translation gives CASTLGRQGITGELFF. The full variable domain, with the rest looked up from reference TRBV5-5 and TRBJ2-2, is DAGVTQSPTHLIKTRGQQVTLRCSPISGHKSVSWYQQVLGQGPQFIFQYYEKEERGRGNFPDRFSARQFPNYSSELNVNALLLGDSALYLCASTLGRQGITGELFFGEGSRLTVL.

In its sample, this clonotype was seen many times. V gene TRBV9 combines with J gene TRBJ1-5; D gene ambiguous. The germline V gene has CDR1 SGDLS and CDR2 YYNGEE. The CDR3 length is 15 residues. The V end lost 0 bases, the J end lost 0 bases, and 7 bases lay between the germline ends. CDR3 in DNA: TGTGCCAGCAGCGTAGGGGGTAATAGCAATCAGCCCCAGCATTTT. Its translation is CASSVGGNSNQPQHF.

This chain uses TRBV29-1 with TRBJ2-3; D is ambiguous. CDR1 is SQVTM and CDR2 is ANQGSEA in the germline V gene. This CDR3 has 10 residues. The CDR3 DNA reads TGCAGTCGCACCACAGATACGCAGTATTTT. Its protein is CSRTTDTQYF.

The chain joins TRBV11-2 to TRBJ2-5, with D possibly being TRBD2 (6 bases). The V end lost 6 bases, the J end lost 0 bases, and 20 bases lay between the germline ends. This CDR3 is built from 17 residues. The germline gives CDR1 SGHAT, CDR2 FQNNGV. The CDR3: CASSPAGTDEYQETQYF. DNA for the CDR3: TGTGCCAGCAGTCCGGCGGGGACCGACGAATACCAAGAGACCCAGTACTTC.

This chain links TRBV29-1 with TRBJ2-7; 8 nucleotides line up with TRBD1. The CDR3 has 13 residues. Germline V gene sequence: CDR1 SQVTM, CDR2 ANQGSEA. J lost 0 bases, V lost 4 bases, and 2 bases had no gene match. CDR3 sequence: CSVGTGPSYEQYF. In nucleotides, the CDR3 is TGCAGCGTTGGGACAGGGCCCTCCTACGAGCAGTACTTC.

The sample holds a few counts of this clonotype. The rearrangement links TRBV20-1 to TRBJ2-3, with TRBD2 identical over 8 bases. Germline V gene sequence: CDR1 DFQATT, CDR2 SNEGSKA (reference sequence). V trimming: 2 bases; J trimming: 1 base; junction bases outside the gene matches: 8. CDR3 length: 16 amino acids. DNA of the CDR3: TGCAGTGCTAGATGGTGGGCGGGGGGTCGCACAGATACGCAGTATTTT. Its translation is CSARWWAGGRTDTQYF.

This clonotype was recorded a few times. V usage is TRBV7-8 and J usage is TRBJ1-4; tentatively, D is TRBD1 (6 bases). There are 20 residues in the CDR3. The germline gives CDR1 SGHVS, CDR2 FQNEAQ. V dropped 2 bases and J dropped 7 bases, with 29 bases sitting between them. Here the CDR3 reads CASSLSPGTGTTLGLEKLFF. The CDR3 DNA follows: TGTGCCAGCAGCTTAAGTCCGGGAACCGGGACAACCCTGGGGCTTGAAAAACTGTTTTTT.

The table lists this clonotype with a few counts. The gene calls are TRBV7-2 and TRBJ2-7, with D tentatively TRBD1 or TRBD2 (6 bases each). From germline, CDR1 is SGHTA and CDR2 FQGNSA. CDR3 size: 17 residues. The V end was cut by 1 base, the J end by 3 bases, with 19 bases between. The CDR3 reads CASSLGSVAEGGYEQYF. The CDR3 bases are TGTGCCAGCAGCTTAGGGTCCGTAGCGGAGGGGGGCTACGAGCAGTACTTC. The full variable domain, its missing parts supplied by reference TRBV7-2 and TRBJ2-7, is GAGVSQSPSNKVTEKGKDVELRCDPISGHTALYWYRQSLGQGLEFLIYFQGNSAPDKSGLPSDRFSAERTGGSVSTLTIQRTQQEDSAVYLCASSLGSVAEGGYEQYFGPGTRLTVT.

In nucleotides, the CDR3 is TGTGCCAGCAGCTCGTCCGGGACTAGGGATCAGCCCCAGCATTTT. Translation gives CASSSSGTRDQPQHF. The gene calls are TRBV7-9 and TRBJ1-5; perhaps TRBD1 as D (5 bases). This CDR3 comprises 15 residues. Looked up from germline, CDR1 is SEHNR and CDR2 is FQNEAQ (reference sequence). Trimming took 4 bases from V and 5 from J, leaving 15 bases between them. The full variable domain, rest sourced from reference TRBV7-9 and TRBJ1-5, is DTGVSQNPRHKITKRGQNVTFRCDPISEHNRLYWYRQTLGQGPEFLTYFQNEAQLEKSRLLSDRFSAERPKGSFSTLEIQRTEQGDSAMYLCASSSSGTRDQPQHFGDGTRLSIL.